This passage covers 22 T cell receptor beta chains from one sample sequenced in a study of T cell repertoires in cytomegalovirus infection. Their cognate antigens are unknown. Via MiXCR, TCRdb re-called the reads, giving one row per CDR3 protein. Of 600,000 to 700,000 distinct CDR3 sequences listed, around a third are singletons. This sample comprised cultured PBMCs, obtained from culture after CMV antigen stimulation. The origin of the receptors is a human donor in good health (CMV status not recorded). Some clones in this sample may be carry-over from other donors' samples.

The V and J genes are TRBV6-5 and TRBJ1-3, with 7 bases lining up with TRBD1. V shed 5 bases, J shed 0 bases, and the junction held 1 base outside the gene matches. The germline gives CDR1 MNHEY, CDR2 SVGAGI. This CDR3 has 14 amino acids. As DNA, the CDR3 is TGTGCCAGCAGTACAGGGGACTCTGGAAACACCATATATTTT. This encodes CASSTGDSGNTIYF.

This clonotype was counted between two and nine times. The chain links TRBV6-1 to TRBJ2-1; the D gene could be TRBD1 or TRBD2 (5 bases each). The CDR3 runs to 14 residues. Looked up from germline, CDR1 is MNHNS and CDR2 is SASEGT. Trimming pared 8 bases from V and 6 bases from J, leaving 17 bases between. The CDR3 reads CASYRSGMVNEQFF. CDR3 sequence (DNA): TGTGCCAGCTACAGGAGCGGCATGGTCAATGAGCAGTTCTTC.

The V and J genes are TRBV10-3 and TRBJ1-5; D remains unclear. In germline, CDR1 is ENHRY, CDR2 SYGVKD. V lost 0 bases, J lost 4 bases, and 4 bases lay in between. The CDR3 loop spans 13 amino acids. The CDR3 nucleotides are TGTGCCATCAGTGAGTCCCTGAATCAGCCCCAGCATTTT. Translating gives CAISESLNQPQHF.

The CDR3: CASSLSQGSTEAFF. DNA of the CDR3: TGCGCCAGCAGCTTGTCTCAGGGGAGCACTGAAGCTTTCTTT. V is TRBV5-1 and J is TRBJ1-1; perhaps TRBD1 as D (6 bases). This CDR3 has 14 residues. V was trimmed by 1 base and J by 4 bases, leaving 11 bases between them. Germline V gene lookup returns CDR1 SGHRS and CDR2 YFSETQ.

The CDR3 DNA is TGCAGTATACAGGACAGGGCTAACTACGAGCAGTACTTC. Protein: CSIQDRANYEQYF. V and J are TRBV20-1 and TRBJ2-7, with TRBD1 matching over 8 bases. V shed 8 bases, J shed 3 bases, and the junction held 9 bases outside the gene matches. CDR3 length: 13 amino acids. From germline, CDR1 is DFQATT and CDR2 SNEGSKA (reference sequence).

This clonotype was counted a few times. Relative to the germline gene, one junction end is altered; a read error may explain this. The genes are TRBV6-1 and TRBJ2-7, with D unresolved. This CDR3 has 13 amino acids. CDR1 is MNHNS and CDR2 is SASEGT in the germline V gene. The CDR3 region is CASREGGRYEQYF. The CDR3 region has the DNA TGTGCCAGCAGAGAAGGTGGGCGCTACGAGCAGTACTTC.

V is TRBV6-1 and J is TRBJ1-2, with 7 nucleotides matching TRBD1. Germline assignment: CDR1 MNHNS and CDR2 SASEGT. Germline trimming cut 7 bases from V and 2 bases from J; bases unmatched to any gene: 7. This CDR3 contains 14 residues. The CDR3 is CASIQPTGNYGYTF. CDR3 coding DNA: TGTGCCAGCATCCAACCGACAGGGAACTATGGCTACACCTTC.

The chain uses TRBV3-1 and TRBJ2-5; D perhaps matches TRBD2 (5 bases). V shed 3 bases and J shed 4 bases, with 9 bases lying between them. Germline lookup yields CDR1 LGHDT and CDR2 YNNKEL (reference sequence). The CDR3 covers 13 residues. The CDR3 protein is CASSQSGRETQYF. CDR3 DNA: TGTGCCAGCAGCCAGAGCGGACGAGAGACCCAGTACTTC.

This clonotype was seen more than once but under ten times. This chain links TRBV6-1 with TRBJ1-2; no clear D gene. The CDR3 contains 15 residues. CDR1 and CDR2 (germline): MNHNS, SASEGT. The V end was cut by 2 bases, the J end by 10 bases, with 20 bases between. CDR3 nucleotide sequence: TGTGCCAGCAGTGAATCCTGGGATCAGAGGAATGCCTACACCTTC. Translating it yields CASSESWDQRNAYTF.

The chain has TRBV10-1 and TRBJ2-1; D possibly corresponds to TRBD2 (5 bases). Germline loops: CDR1 WNHNN, CDR2 SYGVQD (reference sequence). This CDR3 is built from 16 residues. Trimming removed 3 bases from V and 0 bases from J, with 12 bases in between. The CDR3 protein is CASSDPAASSYNEQFF. CDR3 bases: TGCGCCAGCAGTGACCCAGCGGCAAGCTCCTACAATGAGCAGTTCTTC.

The chain is built from TRBV20-1 and TRBJ2-7, with 11 positions matching TRBD2. The germline V gene has CDR1 DFQATT and CDR2 SNEGSKA (reference sequence). V lost 4 bases and J lost 4; bases outside the gene matches: 3. The CDR3 spans 13 residues. The CDR3 region is CSATTSGMYEQYF. CDR3 nucleotide sequence: TGCAGTGCTACGACTAGCGGGATGTACGAGCAGTACTTC.

V is TRBV5-5 and J is TRBJ2-5, with D hard to call. Trimming shortened V by 2 bases and J by 5 bases, and 7 bases separated the two germline ends. Germline V gene sequence: CDR1 SGHKS, CDR2 YYEKEE (reference sequence). The CDR3 is 12 amino acids. In DNA form, the CDR3 reads TGTGCCAGCAGCTTCGAGGTGGAGACCCAGTACTTC. Protein: CASSFEVETQYF.

V usage is TRBV7-8 and J usage is TRBJ1-3, with D uncertain. Germline CDR1 and CDR2: SGHVS and FQNEAQ. V dropped 0 bases and J dropped 2 bases, with 11 bases sitting between them. The CDR3 has 16 residues. CDR3 nucleotides: TGTGCCAGCAGCTTAGCGCGCCTAACGGCTGGAAACACCATATATTTT. Translation: CASSLARLTAGNTIYF.

The rearrangement links TRBV7-6 to TRBJ1-4, with TRBD1 matching 8 bases. CDR1 and CDR2 (germline): SGHVS, FNYEAQ. V shed 5 bases, J shed 0 bases, and the junction held 8 bases outside the gene matches. This CDR3 region has 17 residues. The CDR3 DNA reads TGTGCCAGCAGCAGGGACAGGAGAACTGCAACTAATGAAAAACTGTTTTTT. It is translated as CASSRDRRTATNEKLFF.

At least ten counts were recorded for this clonotype. V is TRBV7-2 and J is TRBJ1-5; D remains ambiguous. V was clipped by 2 bases and J by 4 bases, with 12 bases between them. This CDR3 is built from 15 residues. Germline CDR1 and CDR2: SGHTA and FQGNSA. The CDR3 protein is CASSLQSGENQPQHF. As DNA, the CDR3 is TGTGCCAGCAGCTTACAGAGTGGAGAGAATCAGCCCCAGCATTTT.

There are a few counts of this clonotype. The chain has TRBV7-9 and TRBJ1-2, with 10 bases lining up with TRBD1. The CDR3 covers 14 residues. Germline V lookup: CDR1 SEHNR, CDR2 FQNEAQ (reference sequence). Unmatched junction bases numbered 7, after V lost 5 bases and J lost 7 bases. The CDR3 sequence: CASSTRTGGGGYTF. DNA of the CDR3: TGTGCCAGCAGCACCCGGACAGGGGGTGGTGGCTACACCTTC.

The V gene is TRBV7-8, the J gene TRBJ2-1; 8 nucleotides line up with TRBD1. Germline CDR1 SGHVS, CDR2 FQNEAQ. Unmatched junction bases numbered 4, after V lost 4 bases and J lost 2 bases. The CDR3 consists of 15 residues. CDR3: CASSWGQAAYNEQFF. The DNA for the CDR3 is TGTGCCAGCAGCTGGGGACAGGCCGCCTACAATGAGCAGTTCTTC.

This clonotype was observed a handful of times. The chain links TRBV7-6 to TRBJ2-2, with 14 bases aligning to TRBD2. Per germline, CDR1 SGHVS and CDR2 FNYEAQ. Germline trimming cut 8 bases from V and 3 bases from J; bases unmatched to any gene: 5. The CDR3 loop spans 16 amino acids. CDR3 nucleotides: TGTGCCAGCCGGACTAGCGGGGGGCACTACACCGGGGAGCTGTTTTTT. The encoded protein is CASRTSGGHYTGELFF.

This rearrangement joins TRBV27 to TRBJ2-3; 9 bases match TRBD1. V lost 6 bases and J lost 2; bases outside the gene matches: 15. This CDR3 contains 18 residues. Germline assignment: CDR1 MNHEY and CDR2 SMNVEV (reference sequence). As DNA, the CDR3 is TGTGCCAGCAGACCGGAGGAACGGGACAGGGCATTCACAGATACGCAGTATTTT. Encoded protein: CASRPEERDRAFTDTQYF.

This clonotype has more than one count but fewer than ten. This rearrangement joins TRBV6-1 to TRBJ1-2, with no clear D. The germline V gene has CDR1 MNHNS and CDR2 SASEGT. The CDR3 contains 15 residues. Between the trimmed V and J ends, which lost 6 bases and 3 bases, there was a span of 17 bases. The DNA of the CDR3 is TGTGCCAGCAGCAACATAGCAGCAGATGACTATGGCTACACCTTC. Its protein product is CASSNIAADDYGYTF.

This rearrangement joins TRBV19 to TRBJ1-2; TRBD1 matches 8 bases. From germline, CDR1 is LNHDA and CDR2 SQIVND (reference sequence). V dropped 10 bases and J dropped 1; count of bases not matched to a gene: 11. The CDR3 is 15 residues long. The CDR3, as DNA: TGTGCCACCCGGACAGGGACAGGCTATAACTATGGCTACACCTTC. Residues: CATRTGTGYNYGYTF.

This sequence joins TRBV5-4 and TRBJ1-1, with D uncertain. The V and J ends lost 4 bases and 8 bases respectively, with 9 bases between them. CDR3 size: 11 residues. The germline gives CDR1 SGHNT, CDR2 YYREEE (reference sequence). CDR3: CASSHGIEAFF. CDR3 coding DNA: TGTGCCAGCAGCCACGGGATAGAAGCTTTCTTT.